The 4 T cell receptor beta chains listed next were all sequenced from one sample in a study of monozygotic twins with inflammatory bowel disease. TCRdb reanalyzed the 5' RACE reads, giving one entry per CDR3 protein sequence and no DNA. The table gives about 350,000 distinct CDR3 sequences; the top ten clones make up approximately 2% of it. Input material: blood. Receptors were obtained from a human donor with ulcerative colitis or Crohn's disease, or a healthy co-twin of an affected twin (not recorded which).

V gene TRBV20-1 combines with J gene TRBJ2-7; TCRdb selects TRBD1, and the lack of DNA leaves this call unchecked. Germline assignment: CDR1 DFQATT and CDR2 SNEGSKA (reference sequence). The CDR3 has 15 residues. The CDR3 here is CSAREVDRSSYEQYF.

The V and J genes are TRBV5-6 and TRBJ2-7; with no DNA, the TCRdb D assignment of TRBD1 cannot be verified. The length of the CDR3 is 15 residues. In germline, CDR1 is SGHDT, CDR2 YYEEEE. CDR3 residues: CASSLMDIYHNEQYF.

This rearrangement joins TRBV4-1 to TRBJ1-1. CDR1 MGHRA and CDR2 YSYEKL come from the germline V gene. CDR3 length: 14 residues. The CDR3 protein is CASSQATANTEAFF.

This rearrangement joins TRBV15 to TRBJ2-4. The CDR3 totals 14 residues. Germline assignment: CDR1 LNHNV and CDR2 YYDKDF (reference sequence). CDR3 sequence: CATSRDRSQNIQYF.